This TCR beta chain comes out of a study of control samples from healthy donors and cancer patients. The CDR3 contains 19 residues. CDR1 and CDR2 from the germline V gene are KGHSH and LQKENI. V lost 1 base and J lost 2; bases outside the gene matches: 7. Repertoires were generated with immunoSEQ multiplex PCR, while TCRdb's copy carries only in-frame clones and drops some. This sample has roughly 120,000 clones, with 93% found just once. Sequenced material: PBMCs. This rearrangement joins TRBV18 to TRBJ2-6; the match to TRBD1 covers 11 bases. The source is a man over 45 with head and neck cancer. This chain's CDR3 is CASSPLGQGGTTGANVLTF. CDR3 coding DNA: TGTGCCAGCTCACCACTGGGACAGGGGGGGACAACTGGGGCCAACGTCCTGACTTTC.